A selection of T cell receptor beta chains follows, all from one sample in a study of T cells in Graves' hyperthyroidism and ophthalmopathy. TCRdb re-called the multiplex PCR reads with MiXCR, one entry per CDR3 protein. The sample yields around 300,000 distinct CDR3 sequences, approximately 21% seen once. Sequenced sample: blood. The receptor set was obtained from a young man with Graves' ophthalmopathy. The CDR3 runs from the conserved cysteine through the conserved F or W.

v_call	cdr3_length	j_call	cdr3_aa
TRBV2	14	TRBJ2-3	CANKLAGGRDTQYF
TRBV14	14	TRBJ1-4	CASSLRSHGEKLFF
TRBV2	13	TRBJ1-5	CASHQGGAWPQHF
TRBV3-1	18	TRBJ1-5	CASSQGPSTGLGNQPQHF
TRBV10-3	15	TRBJ2-1	CAISLAGGSYNEQFF
TRBV20-1	12	TRBJ2-2	CSARDSAGELFF
TRBV6-1	15	TRBJ1-1	CASSSWTGGDTEAFF
TRBV5-1	15	TRBJ2-1	CASRGLAGDFSEQFF
TRBV6-1	18	TRBJ2-2	CASRARGGAGLNTGELFF
TRBV5-1	15	TRBJ2-5	CASSLSPGVQETQYF
TRBV7-2	17	TRBJ2-5	CASRRAGGAGDQETQYF
TRBV2	14	TRBJ1-4	CASSPDRAGEKLFF
TRBV29-1	14	TRBJ2-2	CSVVKGGESGELFF
TRBV10-2	15	TRBJ2-5	CASSERNRGRETQYF
TRBV28	11	TRBJ1-1	CASLLNTEAFF
TRBV6-5	15	TRBJ1-5	CASSLQGESNQPQHF
TRBV4-1	14	TRBJ2-1	CASSQDGNDNEQFF
TRBV28	12	TRBJ2-1	CASSLTPVEQFF
TRBV20-1	18	TRBJ2-5	CSARDKGPEGSGDETQYF
TRBV7-3	15	TRBJ2-3	CASSSQGTSTDTQYF
TRBV5-1	14	TRBJ2-7	CASSLTVSTYEQYF
TRBV2	16	TRBJ2-1	CASSEALDGRRNEQFF
TRBV27	15	TRBJ2-7	CASSLSGRGMDEQYF
TRBV6-2/TRBV6-3	16	TRBJ1-2	CASTDSGQRVNYGYTF
TRBV20-1	13	TRBJ1-2	CSSPAAANYGCTF
TRBV7-6	15	TRBJ1-3	CASTKDGNSGNTIYF
TRBV6-5	15	TRBJ2-7	CASSYTDRTTYEQYF
TRBV20-1	17	TRBJ2-7	CSASSSARLVIPYEQYF
TRBV12-3/TRBV12-4	14	TRBJ2-7	CASKPKQQGHEQYF
TRBV18	14	TRBJ1-5	CASSRQGTGQPQHF
TRBV7-2	14	TRBJ2-2	CASSFRKLTGELFF
TRBV11-3	14	TRBJ2-1	CASSIEVAYNEQFF
TRBV11-2	16	TRBJ2-7	CASRGRSRLTAYEQYF
TRBV12-3/TRBV12-4	14	TRBJ2-7	CASSLGTALGEQYF
TRBV7-9	14	TRBJ2-1	CASSLSAATNEQFF
TRBV24-1	15	TRBJ1-1	CATSPGGRFETEAFF
TRBV2	13	TRBJ1-6	CASQRTGLSPLHF
TRBV5-1	16	TRBJ2-4	CASSSIRQGGQNIQYF
TRBV5-6	16	TRBJ1-2	CASPISGQPTNYGYTF
TRBV11-2	14	TRBJ1-1	CASSLEQGNTEAFF
TRBV28	15	TRBJ2-5	CASSFQGRSLETQYF
TRBV7-8	13	TRBJ2-3	CASSSATKSTQYF
TRBV20-1	15	TRBJ1-5	CSARDRQYSNQPQHF
TRBV11-2	16	TRBJ2-5	CASSLAASGSQETQYF
TRBV12-3/TRBV12-4	15	TRBJ2-2	CASSSGEAGTGELFF
TRBV11-3	16	TRBJ2-1	CASSSDPGQGDREQFF
TRBV9	13	TRBJ2-3	CASSQDPEDTQYF